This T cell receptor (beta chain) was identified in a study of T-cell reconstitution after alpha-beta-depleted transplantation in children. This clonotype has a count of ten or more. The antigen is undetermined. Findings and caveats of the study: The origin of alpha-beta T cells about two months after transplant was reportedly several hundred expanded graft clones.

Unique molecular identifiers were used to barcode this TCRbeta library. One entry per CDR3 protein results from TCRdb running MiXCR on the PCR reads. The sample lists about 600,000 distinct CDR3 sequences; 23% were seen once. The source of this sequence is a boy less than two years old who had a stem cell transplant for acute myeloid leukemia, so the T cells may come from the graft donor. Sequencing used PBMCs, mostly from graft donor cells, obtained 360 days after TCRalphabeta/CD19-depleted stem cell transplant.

The CDR3 nucleotides read TGTGCCACCAGCCTCGGGACAGATAACACCGGGGAGCTGTTTTTT. This translates into CATSLGTDNTGELFF. The V gene is TRBV24-1, the J gene TRBJ2-2; the match to TRBD1 covers 7 bases. Germline lookup yields CDR1 KGHDR and CDR2 SFDVKD. Trimming cost V 7 bases and J 2 bases; bases outside gene matches: 6. CDR3 size: 15 residues.